This entry lists 18 T cell receptor beta chains sequenced from one sample in a study of cytomegalovirus exposure and HLA in healthy donors. It was with 60 Vbeta and 13 Jbeta primers that the PCR ran. TCRdb's copy holds only in-frame clones and misses some; the assay was immunoSEQ multiplex PCR. This table holds about 170,000 clones, about 82% found once. The sample consisted of PBMCs. The source of these receptors is a female donor in good health and CMV-seronegative.

This chain connects TRBV5-6 to TRBJ1-1, with 8 bases identical to TRBD1. The CDR3 consists of 15 residues. From germline, CDR1 is SGHDT and CDR2 YYEEEE. Trimming took 5 bases from V and 7 from J; bases not matched to a gene: 13. CDR3 coding DNA: TGTGCCAGCAGAGAAGCAGGGGGCGGGAGATATGAAGCTTTCTTT. This sequence encodes CASREAGGGRYEAFF.

The chain recombines TRBV6-1 with TRBJ2-3; 10 bases are shared with TRBD1. V shed 0 bases and J 4 bases; nucleotides not matched to a gene: 7. Germline loops: CDR1 MNHNS, CDR2 SASEGT. The CDR3 length is 17 residues. The CDR3 loop is CASSEAAGTGAPDTQYF. CDR3 nucleotide sequence: TGTGCCAGCAGTGAAGCAGCCGGGACAGGGGCCCCAGATACGCAGTATTTT.

V gene TRBV7-2 combines with J gene TRBJ2-6, with TRBD2 as a possible D gene (5 bases). V lost 1 base and J lost 0, with 10 bases in between. Germline CDR1 is SGHTA and CDR2 is FQGNSA. The CDR3 length is 17 residues. The CDR3 is CASSLVGRDSGANVLTF. As DNA, the CDR3 is TGTGCCAGCAGCTTAGTAGGCCGGGACTCTGGGGCCAACGTCCTGACTTTC.

This clone has more than one count but fewer than ten. The gene calls are TRBV30 and TRBJ2-3; a possible D gene is TRBD2 (5 bases). Trimming left V 3 bases short and J 6 bases short, with 13 bases between. Germline CDR1 and CDR2: GTSNPN and SVGIG (reference sequence). This CDR3 has 13 amino acids. Here the CDR3 reads CAWSRGWADTQYF. In DNA form, the CDR3 reads TGTGCCTGGAGCCGAGGGTGGGCGGATACGCAGTATTTT. Together with reference TRBV30 and TRBJ2-3, the CDR3 gives the full variable domain: SQTIHQWPATLVQPVGSPLSLECTVEGTSNPNLYWYRQAAGRGLQLLFYSVGIGQISSEVPQNLSASRPQDRQFILSSKKLLLSDSGFYLCAWSRGWADTQYFGPGTRLTVL.

V gene TRBV10-3 combines with J gene TRBJ1-4; D is perhaps TRBD1 (6 bases). The V and J ends lost 2 bases and 5 bases respectively, with 9 bases between them. CDR1 and CDR2 (germline): ENHRY, SYGVKD. This CDR3 is built from 14 residues. CDR3 DNA: TGTGCCATCAGTGAGGCCGGGACAAATGAAAAACTGTTTTTT. It translates to CAISEAGTNEKLFF.

This clone was counted once. The sample contains more than one DNA sequence encoding this CDR3. This chain joins TRBV6-6 and TRBJ1-1; tentative D call: TRBD1 (5 bases). The CDR3 has 14 amino acids. Trimming left V 4 bases short and J 2 bases short, with 11 bases between. Germline CDR1 MNHNY, CDR2 SVGAGI (reference sequence). The CDR3 protein is CASSFAGPNTEAFF. CDR3 coding DNA: TGTGCCAGCAGTTTCGCGGGACCAAACACTGAAGCTTTCTTT.

The chain is built from TRBV7-9 and TRBJ1-3; no clear D gene. V was cut by 4 bases and J by 0 bases, with 22 bases left in between. From germline, CDR1 is SEHNR and CDR2 FQNEAQ (reference sequence). This CDR3 region has 19 residues. The CDR3 DNA reads as TGTGCCAGCAGCTCCCCGGCGGGCAGGACTCTTAACTCTGGAAACACCATATATTTT. It encodes CASSSPAGRTLNSGNTIYF.

This chain links TRBV5-1 with TRBJ1-1, with a weak D call TRBD1 (5 bases). V lost 0 bases and J lost 3, with 15 bases in between. This CDR3 is 16 amino acids long. Germline-derived CDR1 and CDR2 are SGHRS and YFSETQ. The CDR3 spells CASSLAQGGKDTEAFF. CDR3 DNA: TGCGCCAGCAGCTTGGCCCAGGGCGGTAAGGACACTGAAGCTTTCTTT.

This sequence joins TRBV7-9 and TRBJ2-3; D not certain. The V end lost 1 base, the J end lost 4 bases, and 18 bases lay between the germline ends. The CDR3 covers 17 residues. Per germline, CDR1 SEHNR and CDR2 FQNEAQ (reference sequence). This CDR3 is CASSLDWAQHHSDTQYF. Here the CDR3 DNA reads TGTGCCAGCAGCTTAGATTGGGCCCAGCATCATTCAGATACGCAGTATTTT.

The CDR3 sequence: CASSENGGSRNEQYF. In nucleotides, the CDR3 is TGCGCCAGCAGTGAGAACGGGGGTTCCAGGAACGAGCAGTACTTC. This chain joins TRBV10-2 and TRBJ2-7, with TRBD2 as a possible D gene (6 bases). The ends were cut back, 2 bases at V and 5 bases at J, with 16 bases in the middle. Looked up from germline, CDR1 is WSHSY and CDR2 is SAAADI. The CDR3 loop spans 15 amino acids.

This clone was observed a few times. The chain carries TRBV27 and TRBJ1-1; D call uncertain. The V and J ends lost 0 bases and 4 bases respectively, with 12 bases between them. Germline V CDR1 and CDR2: MNHEY, SMNVEV (reference sequence). The CDR3 length is 15 residues. Written as DNA, the CDR3 is TGTGCCAGCAGTTTATCGATCTATGCGAGCACTGAAGCTTTCTTT. It translates to CASSLSIYASTEAFF.

The V gene is TRBV19, the J gene TRBJ2-1, with a tentative D call TRBD2 (7 bases). Germline V gene data show CDR1 as LNHDA and CDR2 as SQIVND (reference sequence). V lost 6 bases and J 3 bases, leaving 15 bases between the germline ends. The CDR3 covers 15 residues. CDR3 sequence reads: CASRSLGGGYNEQFF. CDR3 in DNA: TGTGCCAGTAGGTCCTTAGGGGGGGGCTACAATGAGCAGTTCTTC. The whole variable domain, filled in from reference TRBV19 and TRBJ2-1, reads DGGITQSPKYLFRKEGQNVTLSCEQNLNHDAMYWYRQDPGQGLRLIYYSQIVNDFQKGDIAEGYSVSREKKESFPLTVTSAQKNPTAFYLCASRSLGGGYNEQFFGPGTRLTVL.

The chain employs TRBV7-6 and TRBJ2-1, with 11 bases fitting TRBD1. Per germline, CDR1 SGHVS and CDR2 FNYEAQ. The CDR3 spans 14 residues. V lost 8 bases to trimming and J lost 7 bases; unmatched junction nucleotides: 7. The CDR3 sequence: CASVLDRGRNEQFF. The CDR3 nucleotides are TGTGCCAGCGTCTTGGACAGGGGGCGAAATGAGCAGTTCTTC.

This chain uses TRBV19 with TRBJ1-1, with 7 bases matching TRBD1. There are 17 residues in the CDR3. Germline V gives CDR1 LNHDA, CDR2 SQIVND (reference sequence). Germline trimming cut 2 bases from V and 0 bases from J; bases unmatched to any gene: 9. CDR3 in amino acids: CASSIRWAGGMNTEAFF. The CDR3 region has the DNA TGTGCCAGTAGTATAAGGTGGGCAGGGGGAATGAACACTGAAGCTTTCTTT.

V gene TRBV6-1 combines with J gene TRBJ2-4; D is possibly TRBD1 (6 bases). Trimming left V 2 bases short and J 2 bases short, with 31 bases between. Germline V gene data show CDR1 as MNHNS and CDR2 as SASEGT. The CDR3 totals 22 residues. The CDR3 reads CASSEKGIGTLTLRTSKNIQYF. In DNA form, the CDR3 reads TGTGCCAGCAGTGAAAAGGGTATTGGGACATTAACTCTGAGGACTTCCAAAAACATTCAGTACTTC.

The J gene is TRBJ2-3, the V gene TRBV5-1, with TRBD2 matching 12 bases. The CDR3 runs to 17 residues. From germline, CDR1 is SGHRS and CDR2 YFSETQ. Losses at the gene ends were 2 bases for V and 1 base for J; bases not matched to a gene: 5. This chain's CDR3 is CASSFRLAGARTDTQYF. The CDR3 DNA sequence: TGCGCCAGCAGCTTTAGACTAGCGGGGGCCCGCACAGATACGCAGTATTTT.

V usage is TRBV4-3 and J usage is TRBJ2-3, with D possibly being TRBD1 (5 bases). Germline values: CDR1 LGHNA, CDR2 YSLEER. The CDR3 runs to 14 residues. The ends were cut back, 1 base at V and 3 bases at J, with 8 bases in the middle. The CDR3 DNA is TGCGCCAGCAGCCAAGGGGGCTTTACAGATACGCAGTATTTT. Translation: CASSQGGFTDTQYF.

This chain joins TRBV7-2 and TRBJ2-1; D is perhaps TRBD1 (6 bases). Trimming pared 2 bases from V and 6 bases from J, leaving 14 bases between. The CDR3 sequence is 15 residues long. Germline-derived CDR1 and CDR2 are SGHTA and FQGNSA. For the CDR3, the DNA is TGTGCCAGCAGCTTAAACAGGGTAGAAGTCAATGAGCAGTTCTTC. Its protein product is CASSLNRVEVNEQFF.